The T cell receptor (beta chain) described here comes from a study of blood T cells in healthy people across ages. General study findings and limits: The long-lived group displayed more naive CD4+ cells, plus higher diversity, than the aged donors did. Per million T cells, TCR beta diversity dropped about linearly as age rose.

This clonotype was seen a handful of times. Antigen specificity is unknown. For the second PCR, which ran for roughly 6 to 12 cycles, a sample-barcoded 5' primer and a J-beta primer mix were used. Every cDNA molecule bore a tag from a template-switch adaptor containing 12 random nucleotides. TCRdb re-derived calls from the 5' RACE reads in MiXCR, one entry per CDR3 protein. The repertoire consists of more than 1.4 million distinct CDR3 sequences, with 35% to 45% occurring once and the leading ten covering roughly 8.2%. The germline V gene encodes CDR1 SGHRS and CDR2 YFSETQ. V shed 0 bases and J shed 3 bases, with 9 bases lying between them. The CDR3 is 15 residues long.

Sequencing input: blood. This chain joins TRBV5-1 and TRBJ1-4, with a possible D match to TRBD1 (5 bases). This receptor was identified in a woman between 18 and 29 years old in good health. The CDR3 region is CASSLDGASNEKLFF. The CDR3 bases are TGCGCCAGCAGCTTGGACGGGGCATCTAATGAAAAACTGTTTTTT. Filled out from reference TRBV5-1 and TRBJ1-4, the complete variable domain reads KAGVTQTPRYLIKTRGQQVTLSCSPISGHRSVSWYQQTPGQGLQFLFEYFSETQRNKGNFPGRFSGRQFSNSRSEMNVSTLELGDSALYLCASSLDGASNEKLFFGSGTQLSVL.